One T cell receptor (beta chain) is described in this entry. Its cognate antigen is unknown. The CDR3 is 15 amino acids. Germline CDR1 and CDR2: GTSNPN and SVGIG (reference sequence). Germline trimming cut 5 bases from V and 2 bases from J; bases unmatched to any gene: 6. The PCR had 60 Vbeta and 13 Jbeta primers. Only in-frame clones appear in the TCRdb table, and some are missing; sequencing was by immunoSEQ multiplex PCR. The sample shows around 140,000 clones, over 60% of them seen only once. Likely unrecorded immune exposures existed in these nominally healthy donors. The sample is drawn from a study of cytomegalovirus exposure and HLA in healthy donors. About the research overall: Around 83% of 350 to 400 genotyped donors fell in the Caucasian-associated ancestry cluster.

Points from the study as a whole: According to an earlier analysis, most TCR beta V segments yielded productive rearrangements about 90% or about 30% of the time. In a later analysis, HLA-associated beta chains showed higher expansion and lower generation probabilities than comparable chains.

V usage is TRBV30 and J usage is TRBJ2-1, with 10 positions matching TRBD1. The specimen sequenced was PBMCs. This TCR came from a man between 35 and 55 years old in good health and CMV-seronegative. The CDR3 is CAWETGTGAYNEQFF. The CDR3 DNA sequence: TGTGCCTGGGAAACCGGGACAGGGGCCTACAATGAGCAGTTCTTC.